This T cell receptor (beta chain) was identified in a study of blood T cell repertoires in COVID-19. Study at large: Acute and convalescent COVID-19 specimens originated in the United States, Italy and Spain. In each case, the material was cDNA or gDNA derived from T cells, B-cell-depleted T cells, or PBMCs.

The CDR3 extends over 14 amino acids. From germline, CDR1 is LNHDA and CDR2 SQIVND (reference sequence). V gave up 10 bases and J gave up 5 bases; unmatched junction bases: 10. Under the authors' procedure: The authors estimated nucleated cell counts from reference gene primer amplification. Assay: immunoSEQ multiplex PCR; the TCRdb copy retains only in-frame clones and omits some. V and J calls and clone size are as listed in that table; D and trimming were resolved from the DNA. The sample contains roughly 170,000 clones, 85% to 90% of which appear only once. The sequencing input was peripheral blood. The receptor was derived from a man aged 70-80 years with active or convalescent COVID-19. The chain uses TRBV19 and TRBJ2-2, with 7 bases fitting TRBD1. The CDR3 nucleotides are TGTGCCACCAGGGTACAGGGGCGGACCGGGGAGCTGTTTTTT. It translates to CATRVQGRTGELFF.